This TCR beta chain was found in a study of T-cell memory formation after mild COVID-19. Study information: The two donors had largely donor-specific TCR clusters.

This clonotype has just a few counts. Its antigen is currently unknown. The CDR3 covers 14 residues. Trimming pared 6 bases from V and 3 bases from J, leaving 14 bases between. The study's findings and limits: For second-wave clones that peaked at day 37, SARS-CoV-2 specificity went unverified. Shrinking CD4+ clones were chiefly CM and EM; CD8+ ones were chiefly EMRA.

One entry per CDR3 protein results from TCRdb running MiXCR on the 5' RACE reads. The sample holds a few hundred thousand distinct CDR3 sequences, about an eighth seen once. Input material: PBMCs or a T cell subset sorted from them (not recorded which). This chain connects TRBV12-3 or TRBV12-4 to TRBJ2-5, with D perhaps TRBD1 (5 bases). The TCR originated in a man aged 18 to 35 who had mild COVID-19 (a few samples of this study predate the infection). Cell type and time point are not known. CDR3 in DNA: TGTGCCAGCAGCCCTAGTACAGGAAAAGAGACCCAGTACTTC. Protein product: CASSPSTGKETQYF.